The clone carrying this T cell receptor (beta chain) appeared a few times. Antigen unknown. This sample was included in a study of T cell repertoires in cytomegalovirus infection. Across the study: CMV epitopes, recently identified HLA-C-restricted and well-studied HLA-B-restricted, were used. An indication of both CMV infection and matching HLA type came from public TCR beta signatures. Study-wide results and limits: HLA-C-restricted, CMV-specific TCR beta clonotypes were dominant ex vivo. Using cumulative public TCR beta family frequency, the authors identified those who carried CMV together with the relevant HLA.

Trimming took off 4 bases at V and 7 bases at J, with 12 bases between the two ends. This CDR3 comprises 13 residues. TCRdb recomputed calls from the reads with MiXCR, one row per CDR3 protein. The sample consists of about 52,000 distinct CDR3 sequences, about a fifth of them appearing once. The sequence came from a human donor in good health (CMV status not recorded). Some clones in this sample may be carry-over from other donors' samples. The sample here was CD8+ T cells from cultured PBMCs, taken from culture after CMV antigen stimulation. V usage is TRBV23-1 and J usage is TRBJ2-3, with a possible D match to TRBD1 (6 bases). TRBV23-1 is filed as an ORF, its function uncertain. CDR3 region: CASSRGPGNTQYF. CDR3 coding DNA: TGCGCCAGCAGTCGGGGGCCCGGGAATACGCAGTATTTT.